This note documents a single TCR beta chain sequence. This sample stems from a study of blood T cell repertoires in COVID-19. Repertoires were generated with immunoSEQ multiplex PCR, while TCRdb's copy carries only in-frame clones and drops some. The repertoire has over 150,000 clones, 94% of them found once; the top ten carry 0.6% to 0.8%. V dropped 0 bases and J dropped 4 bases, with 14 bases sitting between them. This CDR3 comprises 16 residues. CDR1 and CDR2 from the germline V gene are SGHRS and YFSETQ. The receptor comes from a man aged 30-40 years with COVID-19, enrolled during active disease. Sequencing used peripheral blood. The chain recombines TRBV5-1 with TRBJ1-3; D not certain. The CDR3 region is CASSLDTGVWGNTIYF. The DNA for the CDR3 is TGCGCCAGCAGCTTGGATACGGGAGTTTGGGGAAACACCATATATTTT.